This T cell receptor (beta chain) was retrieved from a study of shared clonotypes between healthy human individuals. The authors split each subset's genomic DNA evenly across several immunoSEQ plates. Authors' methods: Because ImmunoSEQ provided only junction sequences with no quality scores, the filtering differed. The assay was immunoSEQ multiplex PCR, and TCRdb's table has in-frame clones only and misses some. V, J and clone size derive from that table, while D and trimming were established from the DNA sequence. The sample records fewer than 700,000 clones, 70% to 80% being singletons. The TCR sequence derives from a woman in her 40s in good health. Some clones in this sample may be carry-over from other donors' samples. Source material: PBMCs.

The DNA for the CDR3 is TGTGCCAGCAGCTTTAGCGGGAGCGCTCAAGAGACCCAGTACTTC. The encoded protein is CASSFSGSAQETQYF. The chain links TRBV7-2 to TRBJ2-5; 9 bases align to TRBD2. Unmatched junction bases numbered 4, after V lost 3 bases and J lost 2 bases. Germline lookup yields CDR1 SGHTA and CDR2 FQGNSA. The CDR3 covers 15 residues.